This paragraph reports one T cell receptor (beta chain). Per the germline V gene, CDR1 is KGHSH and CDR2 is LQKENI. Trimming removed 0 bases from V and 4 bases from J; junction bases left unmatched: 8. The CDR3 extends over 16 amino acids. The data belong to a study of blood T cells in healthy people across ages. Primers used in a second PCR of about 6 to 11 cycles were a sample-barcoded 5' primer and a J-beta primer mix. The template-switch adaptor was a 5' adaptor with 12 random nucleotides. It tagged each cDNA molecule. TCRdb re-derived calls from the 5' RACE reads in MiXCR, one entry per CDR3 protein. Among 870,000 or so distinct CDR3 sequences listed, 29% were seen once. The authors drew 8 to 10 milliliters of peripheral blood from each donor.

Sequenced: blood. This TCR derives from a woman older than 75 in good health. V gene TRBV18 combines with J gene TRBJ1-1; 7 bases agree with TRBD1. CDR3 bases: TGTGCCAGCTCACCACCGAGGGGGCGATTCGGCACTGAAGCTTTCTTT. Amino acid sequence: CASSPPRGRFGTEAFF. The full variable domain, with the rest looked up from reference TRBV18 and TRBJ1-1, is NAGVMQNPRHLVRRRGQEARLRCSPMKGHSHVYWYRQLPEEGLKFMVYLQKENIIDESGMPKERFSAEFPKEGPSILRIQQVVRGDSAAYFCASSPPRGRFGTEAFFGQGTRLTVV.